The 9 T cell receptor beta chains presented below share a single source sample, sequenced in a study of blood T cell repertoires in COVID-19. Assay: immunoSEQ multiplex PCR; the TCRdb copy retains only in-frame clones and omits some. The top ten clones hold over 3% of a sample with 200,000 to 250,000 clones, around 85% of them seen once. The source material was peripheral blood. The receptors come from a woman in her 30s who had recovered from COVID-19.

V gene TRBV13 combines with J gene TRBJ2-7; D remains ambiguous. Deletions cut 5 bases from V and 0 bases from J, with 14 bases between. The germline V gene encodes CDR1 PRHDT and CDR2 FYEKMQ (reference sequence). The CDR3 length is 15 residues. The CDR3 DNA follows: TGTGCCAGCAGCGGAGAAGAGGAACCCTCCTACGAGCAGTACTTC. Translating it yields CASSGEEEPSYEQYF.

The chain uses TRBV7-3 and TRBJ2-1, with 7 bases identical to TRBD2. Germline V lookup: CDR1 SGHTA, CDR2 FQGTGA. The CDR3 consists of 15 residues. With 0 bases clipped from V and 4 bases from J, the junction kept 3 bases outside the gene matches. CDR3 nucleotides: TGTGCCAGCAGCTTAACGGCGGGGGAATACAATGAGCAGTTCTTC. It encodes CASSLTAGEYNEQFF. Drawing the rest from reference TRBV7-3 and TRBJ2-1, the complete variable domain is GAGVSQTPSNKVTEKGKYVELRCDPISGHTALYWYRQSLGQGPEFLIYFQGTGAADDSGLPNDRFFAVRPEGSVSTLKIQRTERGDSAVYLCASSLTAGEYNEQFFGPGTRLTVL.

This clone has more than one count but fewer than ten. This CDR3 reads CASSFPPHEQYF. In nucleotides, the CDR3 is TGTGCCAGCAGCTTCCCTCCCCACGAGCAGTACTTC. V and J are TRBV7-9 and TRBJ2-7, with unresolved D. Germline V lookup: CDR1 SEHNR, CDR2 FQNEAQ (reference sequence). This CDR3 comprises 12 residues. The germline V and J ends were trimmed by 3 bases and 5 bases, with 8 bases remaining between them.

The chain employs TRBV5-1 and TRBJ2-5, with D possibly TRBD1 on 5 matching bases. The CDR3 covers 16 residues. Germline CDR1 is SGHRS and CDR2 is YFSETQ. The germline V and J ends were trimmed by 0 bases and 0 bases, with 12 bases remaining between them. The CDR3 sequence is CASSLAGQLNQETQYF. The CDR3 DNA reads as TGCGCCAGCAGCTTGGCAGGGCAGCTAAACCAAGAGACCCAGTACTTC.

The chain joins TRBV9 to TRBJ2-1, with 12 positions matching TRBD2. Germline assignment: CDR1 SGDLS and CDR2 YYNGEE. The V gene end was trimmed by 6 bases and the J gene end by 0 bases; junction bases not matched to a gene: 7. The CDR3 extends over 17 amino acids. CDR3 DNA sequence: TGTGCCAGCAATCCTAGCGGGGGGGTGAGCTCCTACAATGAGCAGTTCTTC. Its translation: CASNPSGGVSSYNEQFF. The whole variable domain, remainder taken from reference TRBV9 and TRBJ2-1, is DSGVTQTPKHLITATGQRVTLRCSPRSGDLSVYWYQQSLDQGLQFLIQYYNGEERAKGNILERFSAQQFPDLHSELNLSSLELGDSALYFCASNPSGGVSSYNEQFFGPGTRLTVL.

The chain joins TRBV4-3 to TRBJ1-1; 8 bases align to TRBD1. V was pared by 0 bases and J by 1 base, with 1 base of the junction left unmatched. Germline CDR1 and CDR2: LGHNA and YSLEER. The CDR3 length is 15 residues. CDR3 sequence: CASSQDRGPNTEAFF. The CDR3 nucleotides are TGCGCCAGCAGCCAAGACAGGGGGCCGAACACTGAAGCTTTCTTT.

CDR3 DNA: TGTGCCACGACCCCAAATCCGGGGTATGGCTACACCTTC. Encoded protein: CATTPNPGYGYTF. This chain links TRBV7-6 with TRBJ1-2; D uncertain. Germline assignment: CDR1 SGHVS and CDR2 FNYEAQ. The CDR3 length is 13 residues. The V gene lost 10 bases and the J gene lost 5 bases, with 17 bases spanning the gap.

The chain is built from TRBV30 and TRBJ1-1; TRBD1 might be the D (6 bases). The CDR3 contains 13 residues. Germline CDR1 is GTSNPN and CDR2 is SVGIG (reference sequence). The V and J ends lost 5 bases and 4 bases respectively, with 14 bases between them. Here the CDR3 reads CAWAAGVGTEAFF. CDR3 nucleotide sequence: TGTGCCTGGGCGGCAGGGGTAGGCACTGAAGCTTTCTTT.

The rearrangement links TRBV23-1 to TRBJ2-6; possible D gene TRBD1, 6 bases. TRBV23-1 is noted as an ORF with a role that remains uncertain. There are 17 residues in the CDR3. Trimming took off 6 bases at V and 0 bases at J, with 15 bases between the two ends. The CDR3 nucleotides read TGCGCCAGCAGCCAGCGCCTACAGGGCTCTGGGGCCAACGTCCTGACTTTC. Translating it yields CASSQRLQGSGANVLTF.